This TCR beta chain was captured by sequencing in a study of CD8 T cells in ankylosing spondylitis. Study-wide findings and caveats: Characteristic of ankylosing spondylitis blood, it appeared, was a TCR beta motif comprising several highly homologous variants. Earlier authors reported some of these motif variants in reactive arthritis synovial fluid and blood.

The authors made TCR beta libraries by quantitative 5'-RACE with molecular barcodes. Each CDR3 protein gets one entry after TCRdb re-called the 5' RACE reads with MiXCR. The sample shows about 130,000 distinct CDR3 sequences, 6% to 8.5% of them seen only once. This clonotype was picked up many times. What it binds is not known. The germline CDR1 and CDR2 sequences are SGHRS and YFSETQ. V dropped 6 bases and J dropped 2 bases, with 9 bases sitting between them. The CDR3 is 14 amino acids. The receptor was derived from a male donor with ankylosing spondylitis or in good health (not recorded which). The chain recombines TRBV5-1 with TRBJ2-6, with a possible D match to TRBD2 (5 bases). Sequencing was performed on blood, either unsorted or a sorted T cell fraction (not recorded which). The chain's CDR3 is CASTTGAGANVLTF. The CDR3 DNA sequence: TGCGCCAGCACCACCGGGGCTGGGGCCAACGTCCTGACTTTC.